This T cell receptor (beta chain) was sequenced for a study of T cells after yellow fever vaccination. Turning to the study itself: Any fraction with a low cell number was prepared using SMART-Seq v4 Ultra Low Input. Whole-study findings and limits: Reappearance after the booster was seen for most primary-vaccination clones, at roughly 96% CD4 and around 90% CD8. Repertoires obtained by FACS sorting could include abundant clonotypes that entered as contaminants from the bulk population.

This clonotype has more than one count but fewer than ten. The antigen is undetermined. Template switching with 5'RACE generated the TCR cDNA and added a universal primer site and UMIs. MiXCR was run by TCRdb on the 5' RACE reads, yielding one entry per CDR3 protein. The table records around 600,000 distinct CDR3 sequences, over 9% of them present only once. This receptor was identified in a man aged 25 to 40 who received the YFV17D yellow fever vaccine. Sequenced here: PBMCs, sampled on the day of the yellow fever booster vaccination.

In DNA, the CDR3 is TGTGCCAGCAGCCTTCGGGGATTTACTGAAGCTTTCTTT. Amino acid sequence: CASSLRGFTEAFF. The chain links TRBV27 to TRBJ1-1; D call uncertain. The CDR3 has 13 residues. The germline V and J ends were trimmed by 6 bases and 5 bases, with 13 bases remaining between them. The germline V gene has CDR1 MNHEY and CDR2 SMNVEV (reference sequence).